This entry lists 5 T cell receptor beta chains sequenced from one sample in a study of blood T cell repertoires in COVID-19. Generated by immunoSEQ multiplex PCR, the TCRdb table keeps only in-frame clones and is missing some. The table lists fewer than 200,000 clones, over 70% of them singletons. Sequenced: PBMCs or T cells enriched from blood (not recorded which). The receptors were sampled from a woman between 50 and 59 years old in a cohort exposed to, infected with or recovered from COVID-19 (not recorded which).

The rearrangement joins TRBV5-1 to TRBJ1-6, with TRBD1 as a possible D gene (6 bases). The V gene's germline CDR1 is SGHRS and CDR2 YFSETQ. Trimming stripped 5 bases from V and 7 bases from J, with 22 bases between. The length of the CDR3 is 17 residues. CDR3 sequence reads: CASRSFRGGTENSPLHF. In nucleotides, the CDR3 is TGCGCCAGCAGATCGTTTAGGGGGGGCACCGAAAATTCACCCCTCCACTTT.

The rearrangement joins TRBV2 to TRBJ2-7; 9 nucleotides agree with TRBD1. The CDR3 loop spans 12 amino acids. Germline V gene data show CDR1 as SNHLY and CDR2 as FYNNEI. V was pared by 8 bases and J by 6 bases, with 5 bases of the junction left unmatched. The CDR3 here is CASGTGLSEQYF. The CDR3 DNA sequence: TGTGCCAGCGGGACAGGGCTTTCCGAGCAGTACTTC.

The chain recombines TRBV30 with TRBJ1-6; 7 nucleotides align to TRBD1. CDR1 and CDR2 (germline): GTSNPN, SVGIG (reference sequence). The CDR3 totals 14 residues. Losses at the gene ends were 8 bases for V and 7 bases for J; bases not matched to a gene: 11. CDR3 sequence: CARNSGTENSPLHF. In nucleotides, the CDR3 is TGTGCCCGGAACTCGGGGACAGAAAATTCACCCCTCCACTTT.

As to this clone: Distinct nucleotide sequences in the sample also encode this CDR3. The chain recombines TRBV3-1 (or the pseudogene TRBV3-2) with TRBJ2-7; 13 bases map to TRBD2. Trimming cost V 3 bases and J 2 bases; bases outside gene matches: 1. The CDR3 loop spans 15 amino acids. The germline gives CDR1 LGHDT, CDR2 YNNKEL (reference sequence). The CDR3 bases are TGTGCCAGCAGCCAGGGACTAGCGGGAACCTACGAGCAGTACTTC. This codes for CASSQGLAGTYEQYF.

This clone was recorded only once. The chain is built from TRBV10-3 and TRBJ2-5; D might be TRBD2 (6 bases). The CDR3 is made up of 16 amino acids. Germline V CDR1 and CDR2: ENHRY, SYGVKD. V was clipped by 2 bases and J by 5 bases, with 18 bases between them. In DNA form, the CDR3 reads TGTGCCATCAGTGAGCCGCATCGGGACTCAGGGGAGACCCAGTACTTC. Its protein product is CAISEPHRDSGETQYF.